The 2 T cell receptor beta chains in this list originate from one sample, sequenced in a study of blood T cell repertoires in COVID-19. The protocol was immunoSEQ multiplex PCR, while the TCRdb copy is restricted to in-frame clones and leaves out a portion. The sample yields 190,000 or so clones, more than 75% seen once. The specimen was peripheral blood. The receptors here all came from a woman under 30 who had recovered from COVID-19.

In its sample, this clone was seen once. The J gene is TRBJ2-3, the V gene TRBV27; TRBD2 matches at 8 bases. Germline trimming cut 5 bases from V and 4 bases from J; bases unmatched to any gene: 2. From germline, CDR1 is MNHEY and CDR2 SMNVEV (reference sequence). This CDR3 has 13 amino acids. For the CDR3, the DNA is TGTGCCAGCAGTCGGGGGGGCTCAGATACGCAGTATTTT. It yields the protein CASSRGGSDTQYF.

The chain recombines TRBV5-1 with TRBJ2-3, with 8 nucleotides matching TRBD2. This CDR3 spans 14 amino acids. The germline V gene encodes CDR1 SGHRS and CDR2 YFSETQ. V lost 2 bases and J lost 1; bases outside the gene matches: 0. CDR3 DNA: TGCGCCAGCAGCTTTAGCGGGGGCACAGATACGCAGTATTTT. It encodes CASSFSGGTDTQYF.